A single sample gave rise to the 23 T cell receptor beta chains below, sequenced in a study of cytomegalovirus exposure and HLA in healthy donors listed by TCRdb under 2017. The library was prepared using the immunoSEQ multiplex PCR assay. The multiplex PCR relied on a mix of 60 forward primers for TCR Vbeta segments and 13 reverse primers for TCR Jbeta segments. TCRdb took this table from immuneACCESS and kept in-frame rearrangements with V and J called. Such tables lack part of the clones; where checked against another copy, unresolved V genes explain under half of the gap, and the rest is unexplained. Recorded for this sample are about 150,000 clones; nearly 80% of them occurred a single time. The ten largest clones represent 0.55% to 0.8% of the sample. The sequencing input was PBMCs. The source of these receptors is a male donor in good health and CMV-seronegative.

The chain combines TRBV5-1 with TRBJ2-1; perhaps TRBD1 as D (5 bases). The CDR3 is 15 residues long. The germline V gene has CDR1 SGHRS and CDR2 YFSETQ. Trimming removed 0 bases from V and 6 bases from J, with 13 bases in between. CDR3 region: CASSLVLQGGNEQFF. DNA for the CDR3: TGCGCCAGCAGCTTGGTATTGCAGGGCGGCAATGAGCAGTTCTTC.

The genes are TRBV10-3 and TRBJ1-6, with 8 positions matching TRBD1. The CDR3 totals 16 residues. V dropped 0 bases and J dropped 10; count of bases not matched to a gene: 8. The germline V gene has CDR1 ENHRY and CDR2 SYGVKD. CDR3 coding DNA: TGTGCCATCAGTGAGTCTGACAGGGGTAAATGGTCACCCCTCCACTTT. Amino acids: CAISESDRGKWSPLHF.

The chain carries TRBV4-3 and TRBJ2-2; perhaps TRBD1 as D (6 bases). V was trimmed by 0 bases and J by 7 bases, leaving 18 bases between them. Per the germline V gene, CDR1 is LGHNA and CDR2 is YSLEER. The CDR3 covers 17 residues. CDR3: CASSQDLQGRSGGELFF. The CDR3 bases are TGCGCCAGCAGCCAAGATCTACAGGGAAGAAGTGGCGGGGAGCTGTTTTTT.

The J gene is TRBJ1-1, the V gene TRBV5-1, with D tentatively TRBD1 (6 bases). The V end lost 3 bases, the J end lost 1 base, and 7 bases lay between the germline ends. Germline lookup yields CDR1 SGHRS and CDR2 YFSETQ. The CDR3 contains 13 residues. CDR3 bases: TGCGCCAGCAGCTGGACAGAGAACACTGAAGCTTTCTTT. Amino acid sequence: CASSWTENTEAFF.

This sequence joins TRBV6-5 and TRBJ2-7, with 7 bases identical to TRBD1. This CDR3 region has 14 residues. The germline CDR1 and CDR2 sequences are MNHEY and SVGAGI. V lost 2 bases, J lost 4 bases, and 5 bases stayed unmatched. CDR3 sequence reads: CASSYAGQEYEQYF. CDR3 bases: TGTGCCAGCAGTTACGCTGGACAGGAATACGAGCAGTACTTC.

V gene TRBV27 combines with J gene TRBJ2-5, with 7 nucleotides matching TRBD1. The J segment lost 1 base and the V segment lost 6 bases, leaving 5 bases of the junction unmatched. CDR1 MNHEY and CDR2 SMNVEV come from the germline V gene (reference sequence). The CDR3 runs 14 residues. CDR3 DNA sequence: TGTGCCAGCAGCTCGGGACAGATCCAAGAGACCCAGTACTTC. It is translated as CASSSGQIQETQYF.

The rearrangement uses TRBV30 and TRBJ1-2, with D unresolved. CDR1 is GTSNPN, CDR2 SVGIG, per germline (reference sequence). V was trimmed by 2 bases and J by 7 bases, leaving 8 bases between them. This CDR3 has 11 residues. CDR3 residues: CAWSHASGYTF. CDR3 DNA: TGTGCCTGGAGTCATGCCAGTGGCTACACCTTC.

The chain recombines TRBV5-1 with TRBJ1-2, with unresolved D. This CDR3 has 12 residues. V was shortened by 5 bases and J by 2 bases, with 7 bases between the two germline ends. From germline, CDR1 is SGHRS and CDR2 YFSETQ. The CDR3 loop reads CASRGLNYGYTF. For the CDR3, the DNA is TGCGCCAGCAGGGGCTTAAACTATGGCTACACCTTC.

The rearrangement links TRBV9 to TRBJ2-3; 8 bases map to TRBD1. Germline CDR1 is SGDLS and CDR2 is YYNGEE. Trimming at V came to 3 bases and at J to 1 base, leaving 7 bases not matched to a gene. The CDR3 runs 16 residues. The CDR3 coding sequence is TGTGCCAGCAGCGCCCAACCGGGACAGGGCACAGATACGCAGTATTTT. This sequence encodes CASSAQPGQGTDTQYF.

The gene calls are TRBV29-1 and TRBJ2-7, with 12 bases fitting TRBD2. The CDR3 spans 16 residues. The germline gives CDR1 SQVTM, CDR2 ANQGSEA. Germline trimming cut 2 bases from V and 7 bases from J; bases unmatched to any gene: 12. For the CDR3, the DNA is TGCAGCGTTGAATACCGGCTAGCGGGAGGGCCTGGAGAGCAGTACTTC. Translating it yields CSVEYRLAGGPGEQYF.

This clone was seen a single time. The V gene is TRBV2, the J gene TRBJ1-5; unclear D gene. This CDR3 contains 16 residues. CDR1 is SNHLY and CDR2 is FYNNEI in the germline V gene. Trimming removed 8 bases at V and 4 bases at J, with 21 bases between. The CDR3 sequence: CASAGPQRDRNQPQHF. CDR3 nucleotides: TGTGCCAGCGCTGGACCCCAGAGGGATCGGAATCAGCCCCAGCATTTT.

The chain uses TRBV11-3 and TRBJ2-4, with 10 bases aligning to TRBD2. V trimming: 0 bases; J trimming: 14 bases; junction bases outside the gene matches: 7. This CDR3 comprises 14 residues. The V gene's germline CDR1 is SGHNT and CDR2 YENEEA. The CDR3 loop is CASSLDLTSGEEYF. In nucleotides, the CDR3 is TGTGCCAGCAGCTTAGATCTAACTAGCGGGGAGGAGTACTTC.

The rearrangement uses TRBV6-5 and TRBJ2-7; the match to TRBD1 covers 10 bases. The V gene's germline CDR1 is MNHEY and CDR2 SVGAGI. With V trimmed by 2 bases and J by 4 bases, 5 bases remained unmatched. This CDR3 spans 15 amino acids. Here the CDR3 reads CASSYRDRGQYEQYF. CDR3 nucleotide sequence: TGTGCCAGCAGTTACCGGGACAGGGGTCAGTACGAGCAGTACTTC.

This rearrangement joins TRBV9 to TRBJ2-2; the match to TRBD2 covers 8 bases. The V gene's germline CDR1 is SGDLS and CDR2 YYNGEE. Unmatched junction bases numbered 8, after V lost 0 bases and J lost 10 bases. This CDR3 is built from 15 residues. CDR3 loop: CASSVEDSGDTELFF. The CDR3 DNA follows: TGTGCCAGCAGCGTAGAGGATAGCGGGGACACGGAGCTGTTTTTT.

The CDR3, as DNA: TGCGCCAGCAGCGCCCGTCTAGCGGGGGAGACCCAGTACTTC. Protein product: CASSARLAGETQYF. The V and J genes are TRBV5-1 and TRBJ2-5; 9 nucleotides match TRBD2. CDR3 length equals 14 residues. V lost 4 bases to trimming and J lost 5 bases; unmatched junction nucleotides: 6. Germline V gene lookup returns CDR1 SGHRS and CDR2 YFSETQ.

This chain joins TRBV5-1 and TRBJ2-1, with D unclear. CDR3 length equals 13 residues. Trimming took off 3 bases at V and 0 bases at J, with 4 bases between the two ends. The V gene's germline CDR1 is SGHRS and CDR2 YFSETQ. The CDR3 DNA follows: TGCGCCAGCAGCTCGAGCTCCTACAATGAGCAGTTCTTC. Translation: CASSSSSYNEQFF.

The DNA for the CDR3 is TGTGCCAGCAGCTTAGTGGGCGGGACTGGGACAGATACGCAGTATTTT. Its protein product is CASSLVGGTGTDTQYF. The chain carries TRBV7-2 and TRBJ2-3; weak D call: TRBD2 (6 bases). V shed 1 base and J shed 3 bases, with 14 bases lying between them. The CDR3 has 16 amino acids. Germline CDR1 is SGHTA and CDR2 is FQGNSA. Drawing the rest from reference TRBV7-2 and TRBJ2-3, the complete variable domain is GAGVSQSPSNKVTEKGKDVELRCDPISGHTALYWYRQSLGQGLEFLIYFQGNSAPDKSGLPSDRFSAERTGGSVSTLTIQRTQQEDSAVYLCASSLVGGTGTDTQYFGPGTRLTVL.

The rearrangement links TRBV5-1 to TRBJ1-1; perhaps TRBD1 as D (5 bases). V was trimmed by 4 bases and J by 2 bases, leaving 15 bases between them. Germline assignment: CDR1 SGHRS and CDR2 YFSETQ. CDR3 length: 15 residues. The CDR3 reads CASSRGTEKNTEAFF. The CDR3 nucleotides are TGCGCCAGCAGCCGCGGGACGGAAAAAAACACTGAAGCTTTCTTT.

V and J are TRBV5-6 and TRBJ2-3; D is unresolved. V lost 0 bases to trimming and J lost 5 bases, with 4 bases between them. The CDR3 runs 12 residues. The germline gives CDR1 SGHDT, CDR2 YYEEEE. CDR3: CASSLAVDTQYF. CDR3 coding DNA: TGTGCCAGCAGCTTGGCCGTAGATACGCAGTATTTT.

The chain couples TRBV2 to TRBJ1-1; 8 bases fit TRBD1. The length of the CDR3 is 15 residues. J gave up 1 base and V 6 bases, and 7 bases lay outside the gene matches. Germline assignment: CDR1 SNHLY and CDR2 FYNNEI. The DNA for the CDR3 is TGTGCCAGCAGACCCGACAGGGGAGCGAACACTGAAGCTTTCTTT. Protein: CASRPDRGANTEAFF.

The gene calls are TRBV5-1 and TRBJ2-3; D perhaps matches TRBD2 (6 bases). The CDR3 has 16 amino acids. V lost 5 bases, J lost 3 bases, and 19 bases lay in between. Germline V lookup: CDR1 SGHRS, CDR2 YFSETQ. In DNA form, the CDR3 reads TGCGCCAGCAGTCCCGGAGGGGCCCGGGGGACAGATACGCAGTATTTT. It specifies CASSPGGARGTDTQYF. The whole variable domain, remainder taken from reference TRBV5-1 and TRBJ2-3, is KAGVTQTPRYLIKTRGQQVTLSCSPISGHRSVSWYQQTPGQGLQFLFEYFSETQRNKGNFPGRFSGRQFSNSRSEMNVSTLELGDSALYLCASSPGGARGTDTQYFGPGTRLTVL.

V usage is TRBV19 and J usage is TRBJ2-1; 9 bases line up with TRBD1. J was trimmed by 6 bases and V by 3 bases; bases with no gene match: 3. Looked up from germline, CDR1 is LNHDA and CDR2 is SQIVND (reference sequence). The CDR3 runs to 14 residues. The CDR3 bases are TGTGCCAGTAGTATCCGGGACAGGGCCAATGAGCAGTTCTTC. Translation gives CASSIRDRANEQFF.

This chain links TRBV6-5 with TRBJ1-1; D not certain. The CDR3 is 13 amino acids. The germline V and J ends were trimmed by 7 bases and 0 bases, with 9 bases remaining between them. The germline gives CDR1 MNHEY, CDR2 SVGAGI. The CDR3 loop reads CASTMGLNTEAFF. The CDR3 DNA sequence: TGTGCCAGCACGATGGGCTTGAACACTGAAGCTTTCTTT.